The present entry profiles one TCR beta chain with its context. Authors' processing steps: Estimated nucleated cell counts came from reference gene primer amplification. Clones were sequenced by immunoSEQ multiplex PCR, and TCRdb holds only the in-frame ones, with some missing. V, J and clone size were drawn from that table, and D and trimming were deduced from the DNA. In the table there are a few hundred thousand clones, around 84% of which are singletons. Germline V gene lookup returns CDR1 LNHDA and CDR2 SQIVND (reference sequence). The CDR3 extends over 14 amino acids. The V gene lost 5 bases and the J gene lost 3 bases, with 12 bases spanning the gap. These data originate in a study of blood T cell repertoires in COVID-19.

The clonotype comes from a woman in her thirties or forties who had recovered from COVID-19. This chain links TRBV19 with TRBJ2-3; TRBD2 is a possible D gene (6 bases). Sequencing used peripheral blood. The CDR3 loop is CASSGAGRTDTQYF. As DNA, the CDR3 is TGTGCCAGTAGTGGGGCAGGGAGGACAGATACGCAGTATTTT.